Ten or more counts support the clone carrying this T cell receptor beta chain. Its antigen is still unknown. This specimen comes from a study of blood T cells in healthy people across ages. Study-wide findings and caveats: The CMV status of each donor remained undetermined, and this could have confounded shifts in expanded clonotypes. Estimated diversity across one million T cells was deemed an underestimate. Compared with aged donors, long-lived donors showed fewer expanded clones, suggesting selection.

V lost 5 bases and J lost 2; bases outside the gene matches: 15. Per germline, CDR1 SGHTA and CDR2 FQGNSA. CDR3 length: 18 residues. With a J-beta primer mix and a sample-barcoded 5' primer, a second PCR ran roughly 6 to 11 cycles. All samples gave at least 2.5 million CDR3-containing paired-end reads. A single record per CDR3 protein comes from TCRdb applying MiXCR to the 5' RACE reads. The sample carries some 900,000 distinct CDR3 sequences, around 30% recorded once. The TCR was taken from a woman aged 80 or over in good health. The rearrangement uses TRBV7-2 and TRBJ2-3, with TRBD2 identical over 8 bases. The specimen sequenced was blood. CDR3 in DNA: TGTGCCAGCAGCCAAACACCCGGGACTAGGAAAGTCACAGATACGCAGTATTTT. Its translation: CASSQTPGTRKVTDTQYF.